The rows below give T cell receptor beta chains drawn from one sample of a study of T-cell reconstitution after alpha-beta-depleted transplantation in children. Using its own MiXCR run on the PCR reads, TCRdb lists one record per CDR3 protein. The repertoire holds roughly 570,000 distinct CDR3 sequences, with roughly 30% as singletons. Sequenced material: PBMCs, taken before TCRalphabeta/CD19-depleted stem cell transplant. The origin of the receptors is a boy younger than two with Wiskott-Aldrich syndrome, due to receive a stem cell transplant. Both conserved end residues are part of each CDR3. The D gene is left open where the match is weak. Only some rows state a clone size, as once, few, many or a class for expanded clones.

len	abundance	d_gene	v_gene	j_gene	CDR3nt	CDR3aa
17	.	TRBD2	TRBV6-1	TRBJ2-7	TGTGCCAGCACAGGACTAAGCGGGAGGTTGGGCTCGAGAGAGCAGTACTTC	CASTGLSGRLGSREQYF
13	.	TRBD1	TRBV12-3/TRBV12-4	TRBJ2-3	TGTGCCAGCTACAGGGGGCCCACAGATACGCAGTATTTT	CASYRGPTDTQYF
10	few	.	TRBV5-8	TRBJ1-5	TGTGCCAGCCTCAATCAGCCCCAGCATTTT	CASLNQPQHF
15	few	.	TRBV12-3/TRBV12-4	TRBJ2-3	TGTGCCAGCAGTTCCGACAGGGAGGGAACAGATACGCAGTATTTT	CASSSDREGTDTQYF
16	few	TRBD2	TRBV25-1	TRBJ2-5	TGTGCCAGCAGTGAATGGGGACTAGCGGATCAAGAGACCCAGTACTTC	CASSEWGLADQETQYF
14	few	.	TRBV4-1	TRBJ2-3	TGCGCCAGCAGCCAAGAAAGGAGGGCAGATACGCAGTATTTT	CASSQERRADTQYF
15	few	.	TRBV12-3/TRBV12-4	TRBJ1-1	TGTGCCAGCAAAACCACGGGGCCCATGAACACTGAAGCTTTCTTT	CASKTTGPMNTEAFF
15	few	TRBD2	TRBV12-3/TRBV12-4	TRBJ2-3	TGTGCCAGTACCCCAGCGGGAGCGGGCACAGATACGCAGTATTTT	CASTPAGAGTDTQYF
14	.	.	TRBV12-3/TRBV12-4	TRBJ2-7	TGTGCCAGCAAGCCTAGTATGGCCCGCTACGAGCAGTACTTC	CASKPSMARYEQYF
14	few	TRBD1	TRBV10-3	TRBJ2-5	TGTGCCATCAATAGGGGACAGGCCCAAGAGACCCAGTACTTC	CAINRGQAQETQYF
15	.	TRBD2	TRBV5-1	TRBJ2-1	TGCGCCAGCAGCAAACTCCGGGACTACGACTATGAGCAGTTCTTC	CASSKLRDYDYEQFF
15	few	.	TRBV5-1	TRBJ2-2	TGCGCCAGCAGCTTGGTCGTACAAAACACCGGGGAGCTGTTTTTT	CASSLVVQNTGELFF
14	few	.	TRBV7-2	TRBJ1-2	TGTGCCAGCAGCTTGGACATCTCTAACTATGGCTACACCTTC	CASSLDISNYGYTF
12	few	.	TRBV29-1	TRBJ2-5	TGCAGCGTTGGAAGCACGCAAGAGACCCAGTACTTC	CSVGSTQETQYF
15	few	.	TRBV30	TRBJ2-3	TGTGCCTGGAGGGCCGGGAGCCGCCCCTTAGCTACGCAGTATTTT	CAWRAGSRPLATQYF
15	.	.	TRBV4-2	TRBJ2-5	TGTGCCAGCAGCCATTATTACTTCTCCACGGAGACCCAGTACTTC	CASSHYYFSTETQYF
17	.	.	TRBV21-1	TRBJ1-5	TGTGCCAGCATCCAACGTCCCGGGACAGGGAACAATCAGCCCCAGCATTTT	CASIQRPGTGNNQPQHF
14	.	TRBD1	TRBV5-1	TRBJ2-5	TGCGCCAGCAGCCAGGGACAGATCCAAGAGACCCAGTACTTC	CASSQGQIQETQYF
14	.	.	TRBV24-1	TRBJ2-1	TGTGCCACCAGCGACAGAGCCCCCTACAATGAGCAGTTCTTC	CATSDRAPYNEQFF
15	.	TRBD2	TRBV18	TRBJ2-3	TGTGCCAGCTCACCAGGACTAGAACTCACAGATACGCAGTATTTT	CASSPGLELTDTQYF
18	few	TRBD2	TRBV12-3/TRBV12-4	TRBJ2-7	TGTGCCAGCAGTTTCATCTCCCCTGGGACTAGCGGTGTTTACGAGCAGTACTTC	CASSFISPGTSGVYEQYF
15	few	.	TRBV5-1	TRBJ2-1	TGCGCCTCAACCCCCCTGCGCGGCCCATACAATGAGCAGTTCTTC	CASTPLRGPYNEQFF
17	.	.	TRBV5-1	TRBJ2-1	TGCGCCAGCAGCCACCTCAGGACGCAAAGCTCCTACAATGAGCAGTTCTTC	CASSHLRTQSSYNEQFF
13	few	TRBD2	TRBV7-7	TRBJ2-1	TGTGCCAGCAGCTTAACGGCGGGAGATGAGCAGTTCTTC	CASSLTAGDEQFF
16	.	.	TRBV28	TRBJ2-3	TGTGCCAGCAGTTTATGGACGACAGGTACCACAGATACGCAGTATTTT	CASSLWTTGTTDTQYF
14	.	.	TRBV10-1	TRBJ2-5	TGCGCCAGCAGTGAGCCGGGGGTCGGTGAGACCCAGTACTTC	CASSEPGVGETQYF
13	.	.	TRBV20-1	TRBJ2-3	TGCAGTGCTAGACCCGCCGGGGCTGATACGCAGTATTTT	CSARPAGADTQYF
13	.	.	TRBV14	TRBJ1-2	TGTGCCATCAGCCCAAAAGCTTTCTATGGCTACACCTTC	CAISPKAFYGYTF
14	.	.	TRBV5-1	TRBJ2-4	TGCGCCAGCAGCTTGGGCTCAGGGGAAAACATTCAGTACTTC	CASSLGSGENIQYF
20	few	TRBD2	TRBV20-1	TRBJ2-1	TGCAGTGCTAGAGATGAAGGGCTAGCGGATTACCATAGCTCCTACAATGAGCAGTTCTTC	CSARDEGLADYHSSYNEQFF
15	few	TRBD2	TRBV7-2	TRBJ2-7	TGTGCCAGCAGCTTAGAACTAGCGGGAGCCTCCGAGCAGTACTTC	CASSLELAGASEQYF
18	.	.	TRBV11-1	TRBJ1-2	TGTGCCAGCAGCTACTCCGCTCACGCCGGGTTGACTAGCTATGGCTACACCTTC	CASSYSAHAGLTSYGYTF
15	few	.	TRBV6-1	TRBJ1-6	TGTGCCAGCAGTGTCTCAGGGTTACGGAATTCACCCCTCCACTTT	CASSVSGLRNSPLHF
15	many	TRBD1	TRBV5-1	TRBJ1-1	TGCGCCAGCAGCCTGGAAGACAGGGAATCGTCTGAAGCTTTCTTT	CASSLEDRESSEAFF
15	few	.	TRBV7-9	TRBJ2-3	TGTGCCAGCAGCGTGTACAGGACTAGCACAGATACGCAGTATTTT	CASSVYRTSTDTQYF
14	few	.	TRBV7-8	TRBJ2-1	TGTGCCAGCAGCTTAATCCTGGGTATCAATGAGCAGTTCTTC	CASSLILGINEQFF
13	.	TRBD1	TRBV20-1	TRBJ2-7	TGCAGTGCTAATTCCGGGACAGGGGTCGAGCAGTACTTC	CSANSGTGVEQYF
13	few	.	TRBV25-1	TRBJ1-1	TGTGCCAGCAGCGACGGGGGGAACACTGAAGCTTTCTTT	CASSDGGNTEAFF
15	.	.	TRBV5-1	TRBJ2-3	TGCGCCAGCAGCTTGGTTGGTATCTACACAGATACGCAGTATTTT	CASSLVGIYTDTQYF
15	.	TRBD1	TRBV5-1	TRBJ1-6	TGCGCCAGCAGCACCTCTACAGGGGCGAATTCACCCCTCCACTTT	CASSTSTGANSPLHF
15	few	.	TRBV2	TRBJ2-2	TGTGCCAGCAGTGAAGCGCGTGTTAACACCGGGGAGCTGTTTTTT	CASSEARVNTGELFF
13	few	.	TRBV7-8	TRBJ1-2	TGTGCCAGCAGCTTGATGAGGAACTATGGCTACACCTTC	CASSLMRNYGYTF
16	.	TRBD2	TRBV11-2	TRBJ2-1	TGTGCCAGCAGATCCCTAGCGGGAAGCTCCTACAATGAGCAGTTCTTC	CASRSLAGSSYNEQFF
18	few	TRBD1	TRBV11-2	TRBJ2-1	TGTGCCAGCAGCGGAGGACAGGGAGAACTACCCTCCTACAATGAGCAGTTCTTC	CASSGGQGELPSYNEQFF
11	.	.	TRBV28	TRBJ2-1	TGTGCCAGCAGTCCAAGGGACTTACAGTTCTTC	CASSPRDLQFF
16	few	TRBD2	TRBV5-1	TRBJ2-6	TGCGCCAGCAGCTTGCTAGCGGGAGATGGGGCCAACGTCCTGACTTTC	CASSLLAGDGANVLTF
16	few	TRBD2	TRBV5-1	TRBJ2-1	TGCGCCAGCAGGAGTTTCAGCGGGAGTGGATACAATGAGCAGTTCTTC	CASRSFSGSGYNEQFF
14	.	.	TRBV5-1	TRBJ2-7	TGCGCCAGCAGCATCCGGGACGGAGGGGACGAGCAGTACTTC	CASSIRDGGDEQYF
15	few	.	TRBV14	TRBJ2-4	TGTGCCAGCAGCCAAGAAAATTCAGGAGGGGACATTCAGTACTTC	CASSQENSGGDIQYF
15	.	TRBD2	TRBV9	TRBJ2-1	TGTGCCAGCAGCGTAGGGTCGGGACTAGATTCTCGGCAGTTCTTC	CASSVGSGLDSRQFF
15	few	.	TRBV5-6	TRBJ2-1	TGTGCCAGCAACTCATATAGCGAATCCTACAATGAGCAGTTCTTC	CASNSYSESYNEQFF
15	.	TRBD1	TRBV7-2	TRBJ1-3	TGTGCCAGCAGCGGTCGGACAGGGGGGCGAGACACCATATATTTT	CASSGRTGGRDTIYF
16	few	TRBD2	TRBV5-1	TRBJ2-3	TGCGCCAGCAGCTTGGGTCGCGGGAGCGGATCAGATACGCAGTATTTT	CASSLGRGSGSDTQYF
14	.	.	TRBV27	TRBJ2-7	TGTGCCAGCAGTTATGTTGATAGATCCTACGAGCAGTACTTC	CASSYVDRSYEQYF